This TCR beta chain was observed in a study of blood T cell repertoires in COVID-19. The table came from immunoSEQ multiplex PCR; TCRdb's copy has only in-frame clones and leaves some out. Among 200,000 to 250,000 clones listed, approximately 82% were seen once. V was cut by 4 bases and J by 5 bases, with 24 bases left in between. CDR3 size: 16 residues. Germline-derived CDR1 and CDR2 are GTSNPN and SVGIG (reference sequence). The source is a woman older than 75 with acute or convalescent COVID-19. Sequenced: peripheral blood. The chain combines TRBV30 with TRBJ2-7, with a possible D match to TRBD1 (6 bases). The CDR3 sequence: CAWKGNTKGELDEQYF. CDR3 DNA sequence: TGTGCCTGGAAGGGGAACACAAAGGGGGAATTGGACGAGCAGTACTTC.